Sequencing of this T cell receptor beta chain was carried out in a study of blood T cell repertoires in COVID-19. As for the study in general: The origin of the acute and convalescent COVID-19 samples was the United States, Italy and Spain. Sources were T cells, B-cell-depleted T cells, or PBMCs; the material itself was cDNA or gDNA.

Germline-derived CDR1 and CDR2 are WSHSY and SAAADI. This CDR3 has 14 residues. Trimming stripped 7 bases from V and 2 bases from J, with 13 bases between. TCRdb keeps only in-frame clones here, not all; method: immunoSEQ multiplex PCR. The table lists about 350,000 clones, 88% of them singletons, with approximately 0.97% in the top ten. Cohort placement rested on clinical history that participants reported themselves. This rearrangement joins TRBV10-2 to TRBJ2-3; D unresolved. This clonotype was sampled from a woman in her thirties who had been exposed to COVID-19. The sequenced sample consisted of PBMCs or T cells enriched from blood (not recorded which). This CDR3 reads CASKPRHPTDTQYF. CDR3 DNA: TGCGCCAGCAAGCCGAGACACCCCACAGATACGCAGTATTTT.